This TCR beta chain was documented in a study of siplizumab effects on memory and regulatory T cells. Study findings and constraints: The suppressive capacity of proliferating Tregs from siplizumab cultures remained unconfirmed. Roughly 75-97% of proliferating CD4+ or CD8+ clones lacked a naive or memory phenotype that could be assigned. Siplizumab brought about a significant reduction in alloreactive sequences traceable to unstimulated CD4+ memory cells.

Germline assignment: CDR1 SGHTA and CDR2 FQGTGA. Losses at the gene ends were 4 bases for V and 1 base for J; bases not matched to a gene: 11. The CDR3 extends over 17 amino acids. On this clone: The antigen is not known.

Assay used: immunoSEQ multiplex PCR; TCRdb lists only in-frame clones, some missing. The table has about 100,000 clones, about 92% seen once. The V and J genes are TRBV7-3 and TRBJ2-3; 7 nucleotides match TRBD2. This TCR came from a human donor in good health. Sample: Tregs sorted from blood. The CDR3 is CASSSGLVGTGTDTQYF. The CDR3 nucleotides are TGTGCCAGCAGCTCCGGACTAGTAGGGACCGGCACAGATACGCAGTATTTT. The full variable domain, with the rest looked up from reference TRBV7-3 and TRBJ2-3, is GAGVSQTPSNKVTEKGKYVELRCDPISGHTALYWYRQSLGQGPEFLIYFQGTGAADDSGLPNDRFFAVRPEGSVSTLKIQRTERGDSAVYLCASSSGLVGTGTDTQYFGPGTRLTVL.